This T cell receptor beta chain was captured in a study of blood T cell repertoires in COVID-19. Overall study: The origin of the acute and convalescent COVID-19 samples was the United States, Italy and Spain. Sources were T cells, B-cell-depleted T cells, or PBMCs; the material itself was cDNA or gDNA.

V lost 0 bases and J lost 1, with 20 bases in between. The V gene's germline CDR1 is SGHNT and CDR2 YYREEE (reference sequence). There are 18 residues in the CDR3. This clone was detected ten times or more. Authors' data handling: Amplified reference gene primers provided the basis for estimating nucleated cell counts. Here immunoSEQ multiplex PCR was the method, and the copy in TCRdb shows in-frame clones only, minus some. The V and J calls and clone size were taken over from that table, and D and trimming were inferred from the DNA. Among 150,000 to 200,000 clones, roughly 82% were seen once, and the ten largest hold 5.2%.

Specimen: peripheral blood. The V and J genes are TRBV5-4 and TRBJ2-7, with a possible D match to TRBD2 (6 bases). The sequence was collected from a woman in her twenties or thirties with acute or convalescent COVID-19. The chain's CDR3 is CASSLAQGLGGESYEQYF. The CDR3 DNA reads TGTGCCAGCAGCTTGGCTCAGGGCCTCGGCGGGGAATCCTACGAGCAGTACTTC.